The entry that follows covers one TCR beta chain sequence. Its antigen is unknown. Samples came from healthy bone marrow donors. This record comes from a study of cytomegalovirus exposure and HLA in healthy donors. Study-level points and caveats: Immune exposure was documented only through CMV serostatus. Presence/absence analyses assumed roughly uniform sequencing depth across donors, which may not hold.

With 60 Vbeta and 13 Jbeta primers, the PCR was carried out. TCRdb's copy holds only in-frame clones and misses some; the assay was immunoSEQ multiplex PCR. The profile shows 150,000 to 200,000 clones, around 77% of them singletons. The sample consisted of PBMCs. The clonotype was recovered from a woman in her twenties or thirties in good health and CMV-seronegative.

The CDR3 sequence is CASSLVGLLAFF. CDR3 nucleotide sequence: TGTGCCAGCAGCTTAGTCGGGTTATTGGCTTTCTTT. The V and J genes are TRBV7-9 and TRBJ1-1; no firm D call. The CDR3 consists of 12 residues. The germline V gene has CDR1 SEHNR and CDR2 FQNEAQ (reference sequence). Between the trimmed V and J ends, which lost 1 base and 11 bases, there was a span of 11 bases.